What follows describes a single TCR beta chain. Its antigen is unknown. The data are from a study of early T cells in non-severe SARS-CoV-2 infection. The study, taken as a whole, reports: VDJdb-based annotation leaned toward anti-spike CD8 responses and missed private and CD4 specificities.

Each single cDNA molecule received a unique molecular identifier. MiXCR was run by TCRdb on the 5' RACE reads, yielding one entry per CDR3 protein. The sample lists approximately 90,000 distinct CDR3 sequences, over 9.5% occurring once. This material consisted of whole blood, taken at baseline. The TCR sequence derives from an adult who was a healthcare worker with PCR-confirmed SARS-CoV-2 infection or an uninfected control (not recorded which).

The CDR3 DNA reads TGTGCCAGCAGCTTCCCAGGGGGCGATATCACTGAAGCTTTCTTT. It translates to CASSFPGGDITEAFF. The V and J genes are TRBV11-1 and TRBJ1-1; 8 positions match TRBD1. The length of the CDR3 is 15 residues. The trim removed 3 bases at V and 4 bases at J, leaving 7 bases unmatched. The V gene's germline CDR1 is SGHAT and CDR2 FQDESV (reference sequence).